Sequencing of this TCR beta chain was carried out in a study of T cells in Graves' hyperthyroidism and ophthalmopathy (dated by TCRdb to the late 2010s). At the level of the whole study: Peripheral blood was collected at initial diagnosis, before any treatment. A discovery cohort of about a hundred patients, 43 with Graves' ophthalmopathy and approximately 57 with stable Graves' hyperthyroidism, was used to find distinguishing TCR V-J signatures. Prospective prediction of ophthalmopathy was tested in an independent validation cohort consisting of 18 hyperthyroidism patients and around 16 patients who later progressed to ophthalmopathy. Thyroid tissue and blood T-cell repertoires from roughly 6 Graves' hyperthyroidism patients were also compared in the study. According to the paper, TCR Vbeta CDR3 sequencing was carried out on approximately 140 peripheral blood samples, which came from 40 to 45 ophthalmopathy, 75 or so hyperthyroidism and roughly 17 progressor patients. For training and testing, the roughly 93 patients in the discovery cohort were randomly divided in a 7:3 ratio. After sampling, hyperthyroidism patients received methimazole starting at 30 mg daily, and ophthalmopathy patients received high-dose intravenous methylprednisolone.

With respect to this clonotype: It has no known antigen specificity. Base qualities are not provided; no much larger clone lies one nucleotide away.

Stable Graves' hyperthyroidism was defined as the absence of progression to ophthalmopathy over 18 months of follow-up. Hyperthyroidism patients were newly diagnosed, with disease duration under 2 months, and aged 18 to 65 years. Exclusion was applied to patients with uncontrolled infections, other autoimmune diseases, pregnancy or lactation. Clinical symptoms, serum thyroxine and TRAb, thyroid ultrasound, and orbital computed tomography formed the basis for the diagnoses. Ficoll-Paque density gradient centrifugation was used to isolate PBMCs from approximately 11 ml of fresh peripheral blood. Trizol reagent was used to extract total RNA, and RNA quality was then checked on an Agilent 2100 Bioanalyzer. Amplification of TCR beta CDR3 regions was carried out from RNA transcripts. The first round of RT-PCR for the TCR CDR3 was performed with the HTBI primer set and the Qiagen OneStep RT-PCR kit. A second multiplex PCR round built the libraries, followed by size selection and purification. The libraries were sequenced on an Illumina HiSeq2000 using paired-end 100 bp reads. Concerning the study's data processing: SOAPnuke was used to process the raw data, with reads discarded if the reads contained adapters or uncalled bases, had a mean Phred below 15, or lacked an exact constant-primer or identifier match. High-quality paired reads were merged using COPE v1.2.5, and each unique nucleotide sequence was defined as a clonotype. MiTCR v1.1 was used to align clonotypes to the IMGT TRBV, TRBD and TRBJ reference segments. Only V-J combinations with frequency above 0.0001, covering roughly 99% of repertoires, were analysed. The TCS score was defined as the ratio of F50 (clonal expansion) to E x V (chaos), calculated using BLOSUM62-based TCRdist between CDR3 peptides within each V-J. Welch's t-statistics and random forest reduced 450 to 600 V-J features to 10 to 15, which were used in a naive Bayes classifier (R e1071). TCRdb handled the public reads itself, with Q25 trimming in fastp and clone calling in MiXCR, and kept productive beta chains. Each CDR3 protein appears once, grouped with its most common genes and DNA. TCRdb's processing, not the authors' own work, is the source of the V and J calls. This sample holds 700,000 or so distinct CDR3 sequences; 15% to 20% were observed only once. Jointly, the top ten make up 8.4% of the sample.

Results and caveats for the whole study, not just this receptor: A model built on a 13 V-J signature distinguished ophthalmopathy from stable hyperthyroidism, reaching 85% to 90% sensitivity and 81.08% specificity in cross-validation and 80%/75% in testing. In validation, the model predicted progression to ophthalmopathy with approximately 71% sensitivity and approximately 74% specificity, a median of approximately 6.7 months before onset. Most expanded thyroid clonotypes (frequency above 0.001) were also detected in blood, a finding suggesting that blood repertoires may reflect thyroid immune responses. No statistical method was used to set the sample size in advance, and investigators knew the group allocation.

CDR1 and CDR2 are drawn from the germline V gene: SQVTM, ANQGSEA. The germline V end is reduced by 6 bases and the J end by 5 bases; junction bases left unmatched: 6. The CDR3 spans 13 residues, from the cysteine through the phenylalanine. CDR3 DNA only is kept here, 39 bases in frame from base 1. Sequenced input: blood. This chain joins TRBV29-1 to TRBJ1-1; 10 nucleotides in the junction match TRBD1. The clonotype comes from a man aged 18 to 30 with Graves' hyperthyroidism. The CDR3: CSVKRQGATEAFF. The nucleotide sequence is TGCAGCGTCAAACGACAGGGGGCTACTGAAGCTTTCTTT. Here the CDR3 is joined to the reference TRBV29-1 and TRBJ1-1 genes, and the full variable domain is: SAVISQKPSRDICQRGTSLTIQCQVDSQVTMMFWYRQQPGQSLTLIATANQGSEATYESGFVIDKFPISRPNLTFSTLTVSNMSPEDSSIYLCSVKRQGATEAFFGQGTRLTVV.